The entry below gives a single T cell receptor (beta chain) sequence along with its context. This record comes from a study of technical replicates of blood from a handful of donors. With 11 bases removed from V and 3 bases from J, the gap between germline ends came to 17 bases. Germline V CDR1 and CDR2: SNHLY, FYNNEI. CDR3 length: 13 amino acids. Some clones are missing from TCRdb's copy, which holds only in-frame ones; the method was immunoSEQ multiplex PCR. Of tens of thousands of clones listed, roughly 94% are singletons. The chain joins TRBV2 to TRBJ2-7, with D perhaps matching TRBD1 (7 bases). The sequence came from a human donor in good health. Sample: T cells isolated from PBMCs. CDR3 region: CAGGGGTNYEQYF. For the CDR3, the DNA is TGTGCCGGAGGAGGGGGCACCAACTACGAGCAGTACTTC.